A single sample gave rise to the 8 T cell receptor beta chains below, sequenced in a study of blood T cell repertoires in COVID-19 (dated by TCRdb to between 2020 and 2021). The library was generated by the immunoSEQ multiplex PCR assay. TCRdb re-hosts the immuneACCESS table, in-frame sequences only. Its copies lack some clones; in the studies checked, an unresolved V gene accounts for under half of them, and the cause for the rest is not known. This sample lists over 100,000 clones; over 80% were detected once. Around 1.1% of the sample is taken by the ten largest. Sequencing was carried out using peripheral blood. The receptor set was obtained from a human donor in a cohort sampled during active COVID-19.

V is TRBV19 and J is TRBJ2-2; 10 positions agree with TRBD1. V was pared by 6 bases and J by 4 bases, with 8 bases of the junction left unmatched. The CDR3 contains 16 residues. Germline V gene lookup returns CDR1 LNHDA and CDR2 SQIVND (reference sequence). The CDR3 DNA reads TGTGCCAGTAGGAGACAGGGGGCGCTTAGCACCGGGGAGCTGTTTTTT. Its translation is CASRRQGALSTGELFF.

The V and J genes are TRBV28 and TRBJ1-1; 11 bases are shared with TRBD1. The length of the CDR3 is 13 residues. V was pared by 8 bases and J by 3 bases, with 2 bases of the junction left unmatched. Germline CDR1 MDHEN, CDR2 SYDVKM. The CDR3 is CASVDRGHTEAFF. The DNA of the CDR3 is TGTGCCAGCGTGGACAGGGGGCACACTGAAGCTTTCTTT.

This rearrangement joins TRBV7-3 to TRBJ2-1, with a weak D call TRBD2 (6 bases). V lost 2 bases and J 8 bases, leaving 10 bases between the germline ends. Germline CDR1 SGHTA, CDR2 FQGTGA. The CDR3 is made up of 13 amino acids. CDR3 residues: CASSLSGDHEQFF. The CDR3 DNA reads as TGTGCCAGCAGCTTATCGGGGGACCATGAGCAGTTCTTC. Complete variable domain (other parts from reference TRBV7-3 and TRBJ2-1): GAGVSQTPSNKVTEKGKYVELRCDPISGHTALYWYRQSLGQGPEFLIYFQGTGAADDSGLPNDRFFAVRPEGSVSTLKIQRTERGDSAVYLCASSLSGDHEQFFGPGTRLTVL.

The CDR3, as DNA: TGTGCCAGCAGAACCGGACTAGCGGTCTACAATGAGCAGTTCTTC. Its translation: CASRTGLAVYNEQFF. The chain couples TRBV28 to TRBJ2-1; 10 nucleotides align to TRBD2. Germline trimming cut 6 bases from V and 3 bases from J; bases unmatched to any gene: 5. Germline lookup yields CDR1 MDHEN and CDR2 SYDVKM. The CDR3 length is 15 residues.

This chain uses TRBV19 with TRBJ2-1; D is perhaps TRBD2 (5 bases). V was pared by 0 bases and J by 5 bases, with 11 bases between. Germline loops: CDR1 LNHDA, CDR2 SQIVND (reference sequence). CDR3 size: 15 residues. CDR3 sequence (DNA): TGTGCCAGTAGTATAGATGCTAGAGGGCACAATGAGCAGTTCTTC. Translation: CASSIDARGHNEQFF.

The J gene is TRBJ2-7, the V gene TRBV9; 7 bases match TRBD1. The V and J ends lost 3 bases and 4 bases, in that order; junction bases with no gene match: 7. The CDR3 is made up of 14 amino acids. Germline assignment: CDR1 SGDLS and CDR2 YYNGEE. CDR3 DNA: TGTGCCAGCAGCGCCCGGGACAGCCAGTACGAGCAGTACTTC. Translating it yields CASSARDSQYEQYF.

The chain has TRBV6-9 and TRBJ2-1, with D tentatively TRBD2 (5 bases). Germline lookup yields CDR1 MNHGY and CDR2 SVAAGI. V was clipped by 2 bases and J by 7 bases, with 15 bases between them. The CDR3 is 15 residues long. CDR3 residues: CASSYIGEVMNEQFF. CDR3 bases: TGTGCCAGCAGTTATATCGGGGAAGTGATGAATGAGCAGTTCTTC.

J is TRBJ1-1 and V is TRBV19, with a possible D match to TRBD1 (6 bases). CDR1 is LNHDA, CDR2 SQIVND, per germline (reference sequence). V was trimmed by 7 bases and J by 3 bases, leaving 18 bases between them. This CDR3 comprises 15 residues. CDR3 region: CASTPLGGRDTEAFF. CDR3 in DNA: TGTGCCAGTACTCCCCTCGGGGGGCGGGACACTGAAGCTTTCTTT.